This TCR beta chain was profiled in a study of post-analysis software for immune sequencing data. The overall study: Secondary progressive, relapsing-remitting and progressive-relapsing multiple sclerosis were among the included disease courses. General study findings and limits: Patients used several TRBV segments, including TRBV5-6, TRBV5-1 and TRBV20-1, more often than controls.

On this clonotype: Its antigen is not known.

Researchers reported that TCR beta cDNA libraries carried unique molecular identifiers. The yield from roughly 1 to 10 million T cells was roughly 500,000 cDNA molecules in total. TCRdb fed the PCR reads into MiXCR, producing one record per CDR3 protein. There are 750,000 to 950,000 distinct CDR3 sequences in the sample; around 50% occur only once, and approximately 4.5% lies in the top ten. CDR1 is SEHNR and CDR2 is FQNEAQ in the germline V gene (reference sequence). J gave up 5 bases and V 5 bases, and 3 bases lay outside the gene matches. The CDR3 is made up of 14 amino acids. The sample consisted of blood. The clonotype originates from a girl aged 5 to 17 with multiple sclerosis. V and J are TRBV7-9 and TRBJ2-4; 10 nucleotides match TRBD1. The DNA of the CDR3 is TGTGCCAGCAGCCCGGACAGGGGGGAAAACATTCAGTACTTC. Amino acid sequence: CASSPDRGENIQYF.